Listed here are 6 T cell receptor beta chains from one sample, sequenced in a study of blood T cells in healthy people across ages. The use of a sample-barcoded 5' primer and a J-beta primer mix characterized a second PCR of about 7 to 12 cycles. TCRdb recomputed calls from the 5' RACE reads with MiXCR, one row per CDR3 protein. The profile shows about 1.4 million distinct CDR3 sequences, almost 60% of them singletons. What was sequenced was blood. The receptors derive from a man between 18 and 29 years old in good health.

The chain has TRBV9 and TRBJ1-5; D unresolved. Germline values: CDR1 SGDLS, CDR2 YYNGEE. V was shortened by 8 bases and J by 6 bases, with 3 bases between the two germline ends. The CDR3 consists of 9 residues. This CDR3 reads CARGQPQHF. CDR3 nucleotide sequence: TGTGCCAGGGGTCAGCCCCAGCATTTT.

The V call is TRBV10-3, the J call TRBJ2-1; 12 bases map to TRBD2. J was trimmed by 9 bases and V by 4 bases; bases with no gene match: 10. The CDR3 length is 16 residues. Looked up from germline, CDR1 is ENHRY and CDR2 is SYGVKD. CDR3 in amino acids: CAISGELAGGPVEQFF. CDR3 bases: TGTGCCATCAGTGGGGAGCTAGCGGGAGGGCCCGTTGAGCAGTTCTTC.

There are a few counts of this clonotype. The chain couples TRBV6-2 or TRBV6-3 to TRBJ2-6, with 8 bases matching TRBD2. Unmatched junction bases numbered 7, after V lost 8 bases and J lost 4 bases. CDR1 is MNHEY and CDR2 is SVGEGT in the germline V gene. The CDR3 has 15 amino acids. The CDR3 sequence: CASQRESSGANVLTF. The DNA of the CDR3 is TGTGCCAGCCAGCGGGAGTCGTCAGGGGCCAACGTCCTGACTTTC.

The rearrangement joins TRBV18 to TRBJ2-7; TRBD1 agrees at 10 bases. Germline CDR1 and CDR2: KGHSH and LQKENI. The CDR3 length is 16 residues. With 2 bases clipped from V and 7 bases from J, the junction kept 11 bases outside the gene matches. The CDR3 loop is CASSPRLGQGSYEQYF. DNA for the CDR3: TGTGCCAGCTCACCAAGGTTGGGACAGGGGTCGTATGAGCAGTACTTC. Combining the CDR3 with reference TRBV18 and TRBJ2-7 gives the whole variable domain NAGVMQNPRHLVRRRGQEARLRCSPMKGHSHVYWYRQLPEEGLKFMVYLQKENIIDESGMPKERFSAEFPKEGPSILRIQQVVRGDSAAYFCASSPRLGQGSYEQYFGPGTRLTVT.

V is TRBV10-3 and J is TRBJ1-5; 8 positions agree with TRBD1. The germline CDR1 and CDR2 sequences are ENHRY and SYGVKD. V was clipped by 0 bases and J by 6 bases; unmatched bases: 4. CDR3 size: 15 residues. The CDR3 region is CAISESGQGLQPQHF. DNA of the CDR3: TGTGCCATCAGTGAGTCTGGACAGGGACTTCAGCCCCAGCATTTT.

V gene TRBV27 combines with J gene TRBJ1-5, with 11 bases fitting TRBD1. Germline assignment: CDR1 MNHEY and CDR2 SMNVEV (reference sequence). CDR3 length: 13 residues. V dropped 8 bases and J dropped 6; count of bases not matched to a gene: 3. CDR3 sequence: CASWTGGSQPQHF. The CDR3 DNA follows: TGTGCCAGCTGGACAGGGGGCAGTCAGCCCCAGCATTTT.